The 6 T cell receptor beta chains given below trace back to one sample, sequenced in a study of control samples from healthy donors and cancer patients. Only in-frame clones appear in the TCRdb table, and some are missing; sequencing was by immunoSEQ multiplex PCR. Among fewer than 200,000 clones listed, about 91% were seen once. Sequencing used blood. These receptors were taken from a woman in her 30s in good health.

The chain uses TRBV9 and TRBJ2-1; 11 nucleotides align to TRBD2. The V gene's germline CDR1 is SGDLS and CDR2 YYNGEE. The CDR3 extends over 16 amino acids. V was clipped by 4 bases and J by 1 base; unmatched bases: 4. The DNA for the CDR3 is TGTGCCAGCAGCATTCGGACTAGCGGGTCCTACAATGAGCAGTTCTTC. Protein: CASSIRTSGSYNEQFF.

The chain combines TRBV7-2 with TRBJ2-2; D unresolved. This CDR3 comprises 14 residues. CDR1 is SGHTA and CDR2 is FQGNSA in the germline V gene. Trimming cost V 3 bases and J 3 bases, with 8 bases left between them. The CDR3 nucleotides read TGTGCCAGCAGCTTTGGCATTTACACCGGGGAGCTGTTTTTT. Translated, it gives CASSFGIYTGELFF.

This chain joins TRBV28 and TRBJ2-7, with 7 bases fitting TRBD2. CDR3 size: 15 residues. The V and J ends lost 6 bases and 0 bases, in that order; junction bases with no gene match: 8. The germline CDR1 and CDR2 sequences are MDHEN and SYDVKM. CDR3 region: CASSWGGSLSYEQYF. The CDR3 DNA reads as TGTGCCAGCAGCTGGGGAGGGTCTCTCTCCTACGAGCAGTACTTC.

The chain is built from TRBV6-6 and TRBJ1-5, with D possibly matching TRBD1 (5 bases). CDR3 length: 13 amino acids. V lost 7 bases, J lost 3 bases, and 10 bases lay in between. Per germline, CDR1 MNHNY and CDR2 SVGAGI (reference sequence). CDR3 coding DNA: TGTGCCAGCACGACAGACCTCAATCAGCCCCAGCATTTT. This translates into CASTTDLNQPQHF.

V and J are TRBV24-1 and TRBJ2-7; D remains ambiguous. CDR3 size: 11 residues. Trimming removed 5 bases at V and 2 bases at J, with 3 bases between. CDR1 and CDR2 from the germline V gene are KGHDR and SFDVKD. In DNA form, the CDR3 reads TGTGCCACCAGTGCCGCCTACGAGCAGTACGTC. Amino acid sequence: CATSAAYEQYV.

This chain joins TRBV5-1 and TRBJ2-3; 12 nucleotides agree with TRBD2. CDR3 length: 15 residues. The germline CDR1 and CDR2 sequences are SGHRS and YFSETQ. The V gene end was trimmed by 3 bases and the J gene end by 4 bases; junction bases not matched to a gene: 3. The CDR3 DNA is TGCGCCAGCAGCTCTAGCGGGAGGGTCTCAGATACGCAGTATTTT. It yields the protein CASSSSGRVSDTQYF.